Listed here is a single TCR beta chain. The antigen remains unidentified. This specimen includes other DNA sequences encoding the same CDR3. The data belong to a study of T cell responses to AZD1222 COVID-19 vaccine. Study conclusions and caveats: Of spike-specific TCRs, nearly half reportedly target regions left unmutated in variants. Distributed over spike, vaccine-associated CD4 TCRs predominated at 160-218 and 743-854. Clonal diversity was possibly underestimated, and the donors were mostly white British, with more females. Receipt of two AZD1222 doses was followed by a rise in Spike-specific TCR breadth and depth.

Assay used: immunoSEQ multiplex PCR; TCRdb lists only in-frame clones, some missing. The table shows some 99,000 clones, with 88% occurring only once. The starting material was peripheral blood, obtained on day 0 of MenACWY control vaccination. The receptor was isolated from an adult in good health.

CDR3: CASSPSGGSYEQYF. In DNA, the CDR3 is TGTGCCAGCTCACCATCCGGAGGGAGTTACGAGCAGTACTTC. The chain carries TRBV18 and TRBJ2-7; possible D gene TRBD2, 6 bases. Deletions cut 2 bases from V and 4 bases from J, with 12 bases between. The CDR3 covers 14 residues. Germline assignment: CDR1 KGHSH and CDR2 LQKENI.